This TCR beta chain was sequenced during a study of blood T cell repertoires in COVID-19. V lost 2 bases to trimming and J lost 9 bases; unmatched junction nucleotides: 6. There are 16 residues in the CDR3. Looked up from germline, CDR1 is MNHNS and CDR2 is SASEGT. Study processing details: From reference gene primer amplification, estimates of nucleated cell counts were derived. Assay: immunoSEQ multiplex PCR; the TCRdb copy retains only in-frame clones and omits some. The DNA gave D and trimming, while V, J and clone size come from that table. Of under 450,000 clones listed, 83% were seen once; the top ten hold 5.1%. Participants' reported clinical history set cohort assignment. Two negative PCRs, clearance, or symptom resolution were required of recovered Cohort 3 donors.

This sequence joins TRBV6-1 and TRBJ2-1; 14 nucleotides agree with TRBD2. Sequencing was carried out using PBMCs or T cells enriched from blood (not recorded which). The TCR sequence derives from a woman between 50 and 59 years old who had recovered from COVID-19. The CDR3 sequence is CASSERGTSGRSEQFF. DNA of the CDR3: TGTGCCAGCAGTGAAAGGGGGACTAGCGGGAGATCTGAGCAGTTCTTC.